This T cell receptor beta chain was sequenced for a study of cytomegalovirus exposure and HLA in healthy donors. About the research overall: Across about 400 genotyped donors, over 70% landed in the Caucasian-associated ancestry cluster.

Points from the study as a whole: In vitro experiments confirmed that three CMV-associated chains were specific for CMV antigens. As a later analysis revealed, most CMV-associated TCR beta chains appeared HLA-restricted.

Of note for this clone: Its matching antigen is unknown.

The V gene end was trimmed by 1 base and the J gene end by 5 bases; junction bases not matched to a gene: 1. This CDR3 contains 13 residues. The germline gives CDR1 SGHTA, CDR2 FQGTGA. PCR used 60 Vbeta primers and 13 Jbeta primers. Per the original methods: It was a later analysis that counted about 80 million unique TCR beta chains, of which 8.5 million to 12 million were shared. Clones were sequenced by immunoSEQ multiplex PCR, and TCRdb holds only the in-frame ones, with some missing. D and trimming come from the DNA, and the V and J calls and clone size come from that table. The sample carries tens of thousands of clones, 78% recorded once.

This clonotype was obtained from a man aged 18 to 30 in good health and CMV-seropositive. The specimen sequenced was PBMCs. This chain connects TRBV7-3 to TRBJ1-1; 7 bases align to TRBD1. The CDR3 nucleotides read TGTGCCAGCAGCTTAATGGACAGGACTGAAGCTTTCTTT. This gives the protein CASSLMDRTEAFF.